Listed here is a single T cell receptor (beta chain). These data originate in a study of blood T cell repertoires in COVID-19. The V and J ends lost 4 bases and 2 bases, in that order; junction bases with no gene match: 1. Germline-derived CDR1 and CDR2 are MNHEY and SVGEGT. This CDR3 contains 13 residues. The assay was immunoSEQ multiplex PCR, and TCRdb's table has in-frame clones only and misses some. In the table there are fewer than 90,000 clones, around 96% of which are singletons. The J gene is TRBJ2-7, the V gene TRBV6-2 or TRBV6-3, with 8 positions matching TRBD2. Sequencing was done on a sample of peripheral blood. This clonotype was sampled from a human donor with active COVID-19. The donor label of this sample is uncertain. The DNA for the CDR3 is TGTGCCAGCAGTTTAGCGGGACCCTACGAGCAGTACTTC. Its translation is CASSLAGPYEQYF.